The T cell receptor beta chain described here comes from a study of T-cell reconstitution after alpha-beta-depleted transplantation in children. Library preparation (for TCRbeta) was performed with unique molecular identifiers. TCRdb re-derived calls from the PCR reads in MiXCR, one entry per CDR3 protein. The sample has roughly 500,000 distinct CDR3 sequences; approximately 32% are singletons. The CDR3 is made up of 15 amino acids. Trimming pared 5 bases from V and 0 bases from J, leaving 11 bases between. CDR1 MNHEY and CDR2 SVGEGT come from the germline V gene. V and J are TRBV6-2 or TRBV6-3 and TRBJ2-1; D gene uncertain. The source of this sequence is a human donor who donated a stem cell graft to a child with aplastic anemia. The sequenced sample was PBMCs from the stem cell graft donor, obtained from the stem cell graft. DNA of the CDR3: TGTGCCAGCAGTGTATTAACGAGCTCCTACAATGAGCAGTTCTTC. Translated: CASSVLTSSYNEQFF.